These 11 T cell receptor beta chains were sequenced from one sample in a study of blood T cell repertoires in COVID-19. Clones were read by immunoSEQ multiplex PCR, and TCRdb kept only the in-frame ones, dropping some. The sample includes 86,000 or so clones, approximately 78% of them seen just once. The sample taken for sequencing was peripheral blood. These receptor sequences come from a woman of 80 years or more with acute or convalescent COVID-19.

This sequence joins TRBV5-8 and TRBJ1-5; D gene uncertain. The CDR3 contains 14 residues. The V and J ends lost 1 base and 2 bases respectively, with 7 bases between them. Germline V gene sequence: CDR1 SGHTS, CDR2 YDEGEE. Here the CDR3 DNA reads TGTGCCAGCAGCTTGTCCCTAGGCAATCAGCCCCAGCATTTT. Amino acids: CASSLSLGNQPQHF.

The gene calls are TRBV19 and TRBJ2-3; the match to TRBD2 covers 12 bases. After removal of 9 bases from V and 4 bases from J, the junction contained 17 bases not matched to a gene. CDR3 size: 18 residues. Germline CDR1 and CDR2: LNHDA and SQIVND (reference sequence). CDR3 DNA sequence: TGTGCCAGCAACACCTGGACTAGCGGGATGGTCAACGCAGATACGCAGTATTTT. Translated, it gives CASNTWTSGMVNADTQYF.

The chain is built from TRBV7-2 and TRBJ2-3; 14 bases fit TRBD2. Looked up from germline, CDR1 is SGHTA and CDR2 is FQGNSA. V dropped 0 bases and J dropped 6; count of bases not matched to a gene: 8. CDR3 length: 18 amino acids. The CDR3 DNA follows: TGTGCCAGCAGCTTAGCGCGTGGGACTAGCGGGAGTCTGGATACGCAGTATTTT. Translation gives CASSLARGTSGSLDTQYF. Combining the CDR3 with reference TRBV7-2 and TRBJ2-3 gives the whole variable domain GAGVSQSPSNKVTEKGKDVELRCDPISGHTALYWYRQSLGQGLEFLIYFQGNSAPDKSGLPSDRFSAERTGGSVSTLTIQRTQQEDSAVYLCASSLARGTSGSLDTQYFGPGTRLTVL.

This clone has a handful of counts. V gene TRBV18 combines with J gene TRBJ2-2; 9 bases are a match to TRBD1. CDR1 and CDR2 from the germline V gene are KGHSH and LQKENI. The CDR3 spans 16 residues. J lost 1 base, V lost 5 bases, and 5 bases had no gene match. The CDR3 sequence: CASSIQGAKNTGELFF. CDR3 bases: TGTGCCAGCTCAATACAGGGGGCGAAGAACACCGGGGAGCTGTTTTTT. Complete variable domain (other parts from reference TRBV18 and TRBJ2-2): NAGVMQNPRHLVRRRGQEARLRCSPMKGHSHVYWYRQLPEEGLKFMVYLQKENIIDESGMPKERFSAEFPKEGPSILRIQQVVRGDSAAYFCASSIQGAKNTGELFFGEGSRLTVL.

The sample holds a few counts of this clone. The CDR3 DNA reads as TGTGCCAGCAGCCAAGATTCGGGGGACTTTATTAACAATGAGCAGTTCTTC. Protein: CASSQDSGDFINNEQFF. The chain joins TRBV3-1 (or the pseudogene TRBV3-2) to TRBJ2-1; weak D call: TRBD2 (6 bases). Looked up from germline, CDR1 is LGHDT and CDR2 is YNNKEL (reference sequence). V lost 0 bases to trimming and J lost 5 bases, with 17 bases between them. This CDR3 contains 17 residues.

The chain recombines TRBV5-1 with TRBJ2-6, with 12 bases that match TRBD1. The junction had 4 bases not matched to a gene; V was cut back by 3 bases and J by 3 bases. There are 17 residues in the CDR3. Germline V gene data show CDR1 as SGHRS and CDR2 as YFSETQ. This CDR3 is CASSSGDRGRGANVLTF. DNA of the CDR3: TGCGCCAGCAGCTCGGGGGACAGGGGGCGTGGGGCCAACGTCCTGACTTTC.

The chain links TRBV13 to TRBJ2-1, with 13 bases aligning to TRBD2. With 6 bases clipped from V and 9 bases from J, the junction kept 11 bases outside the gene matches. Germline CDR1 and CDR2: PRHDT and FYEKMQ (reference sequence). The CDR3 has 16 amino acids. The CDR3 coding sequence is TGTGCCAGCAGGGAACTAGCGGGAGGGGGGGAAGCTGAGCAGTTCTTC. The encoded protein is CASRELAGGGEAEQFF. The variable domain in full, completed from reference TRBV13 and TRBJ2-1, reads AAGVIQSPRHLIKEKRETATLKCYPIPRHDTVYWYQQGPGQDPQFLISFYEKMQSDKGSIPDRFSAQQFSDYHSELNMSSLELGDSALYFCASRELAGGGEAEQFFGPGTRLTVL.

The CDR3 protein is CASKEGWQPQHF. The CDR3 DNA sequence: TGTGCCAGTAAAGAGGGTTGGCAGCCCCAGCATTTT. The chain is built from TRBV5-3 and TRBJ1-5, with D uncertain. TRBV5-3 is classed as an ORF, of uncertain function. The CDR3 length is 12 residues. V was cut by 8 bases and J by 7 bases, with 13 bases left in between.

The genes are TRBV29-1 and TRBJ2-7; possibly TRBD1 for D (6 bases). The V end was cut by 2 bases, the J end by 1 base, with 15 bases between. Germline V gives CDR1 SQVTM, CDR2 ANQGSEA. The CDR3 has 15 residues. This CDR3 reads CSVEKVSGVSYEQYF. In DNA, the CDR3 is TGCAGCGTTGAAAAGGTTTCAGGGGTATCCTACGAGCAGTACTTC.

The rearrangement uses TRBV7-2 and TRBJ1-5, with D tentatively TRBD1 (6 bases). Germline CDR1 is SGHTA and CDR2 is FQGNSA. V lost 5 bases, J lost 3 bases, and 14 bases lay in between. CDR3 size: 15 residues. The CDR3 sequence: CASSRPGTLNQPQHF. The CDR3 DNA sequence: TGTGCCAGCAGCAGACCCGGGACACTCAATCAGCCCCAGCATTTT.

The V call is TRBV6-6, the J call TRBJ2-7, with a weak D call TRBD1 (6 bases). Trimming cost V 2 bases and J 4 bases, with 9 bases left between them. The CDR3 covers 13 residues. CDR1 is MNHNY and CDR2 is SVGAGI in the germline V gene (reference sequence). CDR3 DNA sequence: TGTGCCAGCAGTTACCCCACAGGGTACGAGCAGTACTTC. This encodes CASSYPTGYEQYF.